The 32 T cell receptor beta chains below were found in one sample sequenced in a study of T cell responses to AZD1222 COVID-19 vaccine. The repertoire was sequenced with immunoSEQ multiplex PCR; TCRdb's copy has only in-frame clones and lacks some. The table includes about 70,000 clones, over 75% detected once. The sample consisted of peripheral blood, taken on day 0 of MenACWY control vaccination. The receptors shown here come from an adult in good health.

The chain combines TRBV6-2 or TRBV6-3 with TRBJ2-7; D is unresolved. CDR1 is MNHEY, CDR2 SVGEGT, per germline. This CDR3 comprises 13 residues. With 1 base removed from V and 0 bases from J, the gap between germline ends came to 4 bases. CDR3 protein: CASSYLTSYEQYF. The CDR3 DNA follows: TGTGCCAGCAGTTACTTAACCTCCTACGAGCAGTACTTC.

In nucleotides, the CDR3 is TGTGCCAGTAGTATCTTCTCCGGGGGACGCCACGAGACCCAGTACTTC. Amino acids: CASSIFSGGRHETQYF. This chain joins TRBV19 and TRBJ2-5; tentatively, D is TRBD2 (6 bases). The V end was cut by 3 bases, the J end by 5 bases, with 19 bases between. CDR1 is LNHDA and CDR2 is SQIVND in the germline V gene (reference sequence). The CDR3 runs 16 residues.

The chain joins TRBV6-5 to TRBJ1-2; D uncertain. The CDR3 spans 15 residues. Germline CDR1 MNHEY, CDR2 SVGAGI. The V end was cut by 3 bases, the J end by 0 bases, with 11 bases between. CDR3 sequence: CASSYSGGSNYGYTF. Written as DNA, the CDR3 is TGTGCCAGCAGTTATTCCGGCGGTTCTAACTATGGCTACACCTTC.

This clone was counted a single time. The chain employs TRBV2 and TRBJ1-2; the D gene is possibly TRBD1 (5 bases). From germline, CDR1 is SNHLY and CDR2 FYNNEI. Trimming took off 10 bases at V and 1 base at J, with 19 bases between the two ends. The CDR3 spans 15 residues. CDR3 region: CAIGQGGLGNYGYTF. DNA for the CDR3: TGTGCCATCGGCCAGGGAGGGTTGGGTAACTATGGCTACACCTTC.

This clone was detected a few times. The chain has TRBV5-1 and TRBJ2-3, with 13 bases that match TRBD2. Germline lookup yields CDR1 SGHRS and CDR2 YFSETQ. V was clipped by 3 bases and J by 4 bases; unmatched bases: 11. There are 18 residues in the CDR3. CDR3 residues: CASSSTSGGAPRADTQYF. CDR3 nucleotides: TGCGCCAGCAGCTCTACTAGCGGGGGGGCCCCCCGGGCAGATACGCAGTATTTT.

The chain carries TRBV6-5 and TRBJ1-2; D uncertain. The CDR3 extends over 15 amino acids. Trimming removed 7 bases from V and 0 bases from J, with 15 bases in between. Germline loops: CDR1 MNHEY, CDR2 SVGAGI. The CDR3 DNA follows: TGTGCCAGCACCTCGGAGGGCGGTCCTAACTATGGCTACACCTTC. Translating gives CASTSEGGPNYGYTF.

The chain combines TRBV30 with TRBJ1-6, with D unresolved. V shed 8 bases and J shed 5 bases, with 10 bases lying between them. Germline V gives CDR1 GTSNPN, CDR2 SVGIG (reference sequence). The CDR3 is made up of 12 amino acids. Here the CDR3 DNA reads TGTGCCGACGGGAGAAATAATTCACCCCTCCACTTT. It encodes CADGRNNSPLHF.

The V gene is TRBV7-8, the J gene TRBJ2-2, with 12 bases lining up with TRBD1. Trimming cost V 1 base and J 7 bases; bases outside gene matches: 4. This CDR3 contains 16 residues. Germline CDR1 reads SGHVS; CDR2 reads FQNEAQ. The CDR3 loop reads CASSLVGTGGIGELFF. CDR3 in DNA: TGTGCCAGCAGCTTAGTGGGGACAGGGGGCATCGGGGAGCTGTTTTTT.

The CDR3 bases are TGTGCCAGCAGCCTCTCACTTATCTATGGCTACACCTTC. Residues: CASSLSLIYGYTF. V usage is TRBV28 and J usage is TRBJ1-2, with D unclear. The germline gives CDR1 MDHEN, CDR2 SYDVKM. The ends were cut back, 6 bases at V and 4 bases at J, with 12 bases in the middle. The CDR3 totals 13 residues.

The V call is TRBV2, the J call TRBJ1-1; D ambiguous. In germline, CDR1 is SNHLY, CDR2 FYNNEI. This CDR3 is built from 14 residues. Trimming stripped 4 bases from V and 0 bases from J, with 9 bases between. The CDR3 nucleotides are TGTGCCAGCAGTGTTGCAGAGCTGAACACTGAAGCTTTCTTT. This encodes CASSVAELNTEAFF.

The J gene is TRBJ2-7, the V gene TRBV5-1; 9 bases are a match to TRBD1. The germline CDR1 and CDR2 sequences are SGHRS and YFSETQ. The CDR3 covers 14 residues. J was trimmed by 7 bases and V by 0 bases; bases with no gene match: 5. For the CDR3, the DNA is TGCGCCAGCAGCTTGGACAGGGGGCCTGGGGAGCAGTACTTC. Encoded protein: CASSLDRGPGEQYF.

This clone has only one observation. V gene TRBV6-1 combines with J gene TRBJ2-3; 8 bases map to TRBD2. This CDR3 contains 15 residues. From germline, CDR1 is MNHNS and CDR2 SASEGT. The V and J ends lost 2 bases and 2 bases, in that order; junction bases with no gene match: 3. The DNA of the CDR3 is TGTGCCAGCAGTGAACGGGAGGGGCCCACAGATACGCAGTATTTT. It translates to CASSEREGPTDTQYF.

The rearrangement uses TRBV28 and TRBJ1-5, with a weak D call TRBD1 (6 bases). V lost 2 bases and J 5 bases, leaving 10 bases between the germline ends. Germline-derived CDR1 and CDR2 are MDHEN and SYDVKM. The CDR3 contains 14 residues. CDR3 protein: CASSLPRTDQPQHF. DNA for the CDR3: TGTGCCAGCAGTTTACCGAGGACAGATCAGCCCCAGCATTTT.

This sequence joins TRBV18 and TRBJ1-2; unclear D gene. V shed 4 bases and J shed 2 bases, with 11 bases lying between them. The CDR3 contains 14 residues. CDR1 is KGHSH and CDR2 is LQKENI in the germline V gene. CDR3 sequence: CASSLSALNYGYTF. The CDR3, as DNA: TGTGCCAGCTCACTTTCGGCCCTAAACTATGGCTACACCTTC.

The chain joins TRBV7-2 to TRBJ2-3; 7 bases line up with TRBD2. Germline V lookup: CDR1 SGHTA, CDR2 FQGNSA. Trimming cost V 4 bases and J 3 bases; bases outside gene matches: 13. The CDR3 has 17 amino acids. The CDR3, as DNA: TGTGCCAGCAGCTCGGCCGGGGGGATTGGTGGGACAGATACGCAGTATTTT. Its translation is CASSSAGGIGGTDTQYF.

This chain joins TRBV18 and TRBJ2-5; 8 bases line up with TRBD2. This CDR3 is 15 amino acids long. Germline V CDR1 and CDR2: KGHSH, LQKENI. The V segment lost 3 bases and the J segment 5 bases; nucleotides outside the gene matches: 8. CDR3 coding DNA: TGTGCCAGCTCACCGAAGGGACTAGTAAAGGAGACCCAGTACTTC. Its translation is CASSPKGLVKETQYF.

CDR3 loop: CASSLGTVSNQPQHF. Written as DNA, the CDR3 is TGCGCCAGCAGCTTGGGAACAGTAAGCAATCAGCCCCAGCATTTT. The chain carries TRBV5-1 and TRBJ1-5; D ambiguous. CDR1 is SGHRS, CDR2 YFSETQ, per germline. The CDR3 runs to 15 residues. The V end was cut by 0 bases, the J end by 1 base, with 8 bases between.

In nucleotides, the CDR3 is TGCGCCAGCAGCCAAGATCCAGGGGCCAGCTATGGCTACACCTTC. It encodes CASSQDPGASYGYTF. This chain links TRBV4-3 with TRBJ1-2, with D possibly matching TRBD1 (6 bases). The CDR3 extends over 15 amino acids. V lost 0 bases, J lost 4 bases, and 12 bases lay in between. Per germline, CDR1 LGHNA and CDR2 YSLEER.

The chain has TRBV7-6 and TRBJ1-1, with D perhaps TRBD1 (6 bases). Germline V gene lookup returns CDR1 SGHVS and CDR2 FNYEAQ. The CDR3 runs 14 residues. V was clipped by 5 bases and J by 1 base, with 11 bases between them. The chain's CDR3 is CASSRGGANTEAFF. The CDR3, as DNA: TGTGCCAGCAGCCGGGGGGGGGCGAACACTGAAGCTTTCTTT.

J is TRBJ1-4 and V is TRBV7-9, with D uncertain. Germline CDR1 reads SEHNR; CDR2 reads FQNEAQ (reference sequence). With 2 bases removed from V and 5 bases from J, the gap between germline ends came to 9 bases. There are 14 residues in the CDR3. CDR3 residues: CASSLTAGNEKLFF. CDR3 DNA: TGTGCCAGCAGCTTAACAGCGGGGAATGAAAAACTGTTTTTT.

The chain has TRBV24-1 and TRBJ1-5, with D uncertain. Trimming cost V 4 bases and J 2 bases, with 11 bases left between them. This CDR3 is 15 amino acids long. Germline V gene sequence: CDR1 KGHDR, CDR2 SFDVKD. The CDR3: CATSDPDWGNQPQHF. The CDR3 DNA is TGTGCCACCAGTGACCCGGACTGGGGCAATCAGCCCCAGCATTTT.

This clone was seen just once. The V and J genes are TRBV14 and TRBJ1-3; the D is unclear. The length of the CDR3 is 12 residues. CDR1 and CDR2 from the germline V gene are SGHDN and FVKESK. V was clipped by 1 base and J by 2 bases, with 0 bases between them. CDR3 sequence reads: CASSQAGNTIYF. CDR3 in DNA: TGTGCCAGCAGCCAAGCTGGAAACACCATATATTTT.

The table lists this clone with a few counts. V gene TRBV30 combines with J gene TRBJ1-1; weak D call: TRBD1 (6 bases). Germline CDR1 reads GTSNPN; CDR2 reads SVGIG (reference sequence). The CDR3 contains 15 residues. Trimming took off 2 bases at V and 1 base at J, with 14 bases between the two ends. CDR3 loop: CAWSRDPGQNTEAFF. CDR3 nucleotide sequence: TGTGCCTGGAGTAGAGACCCGGGACAGAACACTGAAGCTTTCTTT.

CDR3 region: CASSQGPGQAYEQYF. The CDR3 nucleotides read TGTGCCAGCAGCCAAGGTCCAGGACAGGCCTACGAGCAGTACTTC. The chain is built from TRBV3-1 (or the pseudogene TRBV3-2) and TRBJ2-7, with 7 nucleotides matching TRBD1. Losses at the gene ends were 1 base for V and 2 bases for J; bases not matched to a gene: 5. The CDR3 runs 15 residues. In germline, CDR1 is LGHDT, CDR2 YNNKEL (reference sequence).

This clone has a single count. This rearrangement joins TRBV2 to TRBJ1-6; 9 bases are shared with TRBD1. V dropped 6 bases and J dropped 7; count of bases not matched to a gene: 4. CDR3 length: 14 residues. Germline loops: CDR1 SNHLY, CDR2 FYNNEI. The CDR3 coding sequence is TGTGCCAGCAGCCCCGGACAGGGGAATTCACCCCTCCACTTT. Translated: CASSPGQGNSPLHF.

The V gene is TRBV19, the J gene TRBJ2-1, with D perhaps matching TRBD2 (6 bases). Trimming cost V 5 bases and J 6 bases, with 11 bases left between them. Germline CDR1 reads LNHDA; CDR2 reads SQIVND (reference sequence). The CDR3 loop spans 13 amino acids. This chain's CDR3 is CASSLGTFNEQFF. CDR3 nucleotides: TGTGCCAGTAGTCTCGGGACTTTCAATGAGCAGTTCTTC.

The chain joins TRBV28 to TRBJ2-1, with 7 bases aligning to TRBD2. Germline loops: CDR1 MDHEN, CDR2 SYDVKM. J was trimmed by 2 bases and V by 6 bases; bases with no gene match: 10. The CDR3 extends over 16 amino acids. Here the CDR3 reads CASRGGAGTPYNEQFF. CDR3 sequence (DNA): TGTGCCAGCAGGGGAGGGGCGGGTACTCCCTACAATGAGCAGTTCTTC.

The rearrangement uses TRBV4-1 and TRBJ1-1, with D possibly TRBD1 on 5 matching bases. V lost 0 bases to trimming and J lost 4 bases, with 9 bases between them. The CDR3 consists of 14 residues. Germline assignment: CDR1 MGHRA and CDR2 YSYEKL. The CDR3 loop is CASSQERGATEAFF. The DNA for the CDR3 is TGCGCCAGCAGCCAAGAAAGGGGCGCCACTGAAGCTTTCTTT.

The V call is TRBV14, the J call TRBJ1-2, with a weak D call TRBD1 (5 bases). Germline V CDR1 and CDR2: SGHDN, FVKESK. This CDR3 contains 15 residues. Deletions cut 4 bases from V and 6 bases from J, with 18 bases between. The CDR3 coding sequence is TGTGCCAGCAGCCCCGTAAGGGGCGTATGGGATGGCTACACCTTC. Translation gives CASSPVRGVWDGYTF.

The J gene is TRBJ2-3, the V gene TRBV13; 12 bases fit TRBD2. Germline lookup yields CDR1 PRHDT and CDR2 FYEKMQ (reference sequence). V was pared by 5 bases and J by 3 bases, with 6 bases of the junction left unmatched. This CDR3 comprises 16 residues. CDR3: CASSQASGGATDTQYF. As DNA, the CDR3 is TGTGCCAGCAGCCAAGCTAGCGGGGGGGCTACAGATACGCAGTATTTT.

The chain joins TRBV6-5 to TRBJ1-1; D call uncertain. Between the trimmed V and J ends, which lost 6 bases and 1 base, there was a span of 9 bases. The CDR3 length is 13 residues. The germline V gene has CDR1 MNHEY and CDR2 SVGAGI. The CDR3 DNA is TGTGCCAGCAGCCTGTCGGAGAACACTGAAGCTTTCTTT. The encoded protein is CASSLSENTEAFF.

The CDR3 here is CASSPQGRLEAFF. CDR3 nucleotides: TGTGCCAGCAGCCCACAGGGAAGACTTGAAGCTTTCTTT. The chain carries TRBV7-2 and TRBJ1-1, with D perhaps TRBD1 (6 bases). Looked up from germline, CDR1 is SGHTA and CDR2 is FQGNSA. The CDR3 spans 13 residues. Deletions cut 5 bases from V and 7 bases from J, with 14 bases between.